One T cell receptor (beta chain) is described in this entry. Antigen unknown. This sample was taken from a study of spatial heterogeneity in lung cancer. General study points: There were more appearances of ubiquitous expanded tumor TCRs in blood at resection than at follow-up.

Time point specified: sample taken at primary tumor resection. Without sorting, whole RNA was sequenced from tumor, nontumor lung or frozen PBMC. CDR3 size: 15 residues. Germline V lookup: CDR1 LGHDT, CDR2 YNNKEL (reference sequence). J was trimmed by 3 bases and V by 0 bases; bases with no gene match: 3. MiXCR was run by TCRdb on the 5' RACE reads, yielding one entry per CDR3 protein. Of tens of thousands of distinct CDR3 sequences listed, less than 5.5% are singletons. This sequence joins TRBV3-1 and TRBJ2-3; TRBD1 aligns across 7 bases. The TCR comes from a female donor with early-stage non-small cell lung cancer. Sequences were derived from PBMCs, sampled at surgery. For the CDR3, the DNA is TGTGCCAGCAGCCAAGATCCGACAGGGACAGATACGCAGTATTTT. It is translated as CASSQDPTGTDTQYF.